The 3 T cell receptor beta chains given below trace back to one sample, sequenced in a study of cytomegalovirus exposure and HLA in healthy donors. Primers for the PCR totalled 60 Vbeta and 13 Jbeta. Using immunoSEQ multiplex PCR, the repertoire was profiled, and TCRdb retains in-frame clones only, with some absent. The repertoire consists of about 200,000 clones, with approximately 85% occurring once and the leading ten covering 1.5% to 2%. Sequencing was done on a sample of PBMCs. These receptors were collected from a man aged 18 to 29 in good health and CMV-seronegative.

The chain employs TRBV5-4 and TRBJ2-1, with TRBD2 identical over 10 bases. CDR1 is SGHNT and CDR2 is YYREEE in the germline V gene (reference sequence). The J segment lost 6 bases and the V segment lost 1 base, leaving 4 bases of the junction unmatched. The CDR3 covers 15 residues. The CDR3 spells CASSLRSGGSNEQFF. DNA of the CDR3: TGTGCCAGCAGCTTGCGTAGCGGGGGGAGCAATGAGCAGTTCTTC. Full variable domain (remainder filled in from reference TRBV5-4 and TRBJ2-1): ETGVTQSPTHLIKTRGQQVTLRCSSQSGHNTVSWYQQALGQGPQFIFQYYREEENGRGNFPPRFSGLQFPNYSSELNVNALELDDSALYLCASSLRSGGSNEQFFGPGTRLTVL.

The chain links TRBV28 to TRBJ1-1; no reliable D call. V lost 2 bases, J lost 6 bases, and 13 bases lay in between. Germline V gives CDR1 MDHEN, CDR2 SYDVKM. The CDR3 extends over 14 amino acids. CDR3 loop: CASSLTGGEPEAFF. The DNA for the CDR3 is TGTGCCAGCAGTTTAACCGGTGGGGAGCCTGAAGCTTTCTTT.

This chain uses TRBV5-8 with TRBJ2-3; possible D gene TRBD1, 6 bases. The CDR3 spans 18 residues. With 0 bases removed from V and 2 bases from J, the gap between germline ends came to 19 bases. Per germline, CDR1 SGHTS and CDR2 YDEGEE. The DNA of the CDR3 is TGTGCCAGCAGCTTGGCCATCTCCCCAGGGGCAGCCACAGATACGCAGTATTTT. Protein: CASSLAISPGAATDTQYF.